This T cell receptor (beta chain) was captured in a study of neurological immune-mediated disorders. This clonotype appeared many times. One entry per CDR3 protein results from TCRdb running MiXCR on the 5' RACE reads. The table shows about 59,000 distinct CDR3 sequences, with about 24% occurring only once. The germline gives CDR1 MDHEN, CDR2 SYDVKM. Trimming cost V 6 bases and J 2 bases; bases outside gene matches: 13. The CDR3 has 17 residues. The time point denotes: technical triplicate 2. This TCR derives from a man aged 55 to 70 with HTLV-1-associated myelopathy (HAM/TSP). Sequencing was done on a sample of PBMCs. The chain is built from TRBV28 and TRBJ2-7; 10 nucleotides align to TRBD2. The CDR3 spells CASSPGASGSVTYEQYF. In DNA form, the CDR3 reads TGTGCCAGCAGCCCCGGGGCTAGCGGGAGCGTTACCTACGAGCAGTACTTC.